What follows is one T cell receptor (beta chain) and its context. CDR3 size: 15 residues. The V and J ends lost 3 bases and 7 bases, in that order; junction bases with no gene match: 10. The germline gives CDR1 LGHDT, CDR2 YNNKEL (reference sequence). The data stem from a study of blood T cell repertoires in COVID-19. The table came from immunoSEQ multiplex PCR; TCRdb's copy has only in-frame clones and leaves some out. Here the sample spans about 170,000 clones, around 80% being singletons. The chain employs TRBV3-1 (or the pseudogene TRBV3-2) and TRBJ1-2; the match to TRBD1 covers 8 bases. This receptor was taken from a woman in her 70s with COVID-19, enrolled during active disease. Sequencing was performed on peripheral blood. The chain's CDR3 is CASSHIAGGMSGYTF. The CDR3 nucleotides are TGTGCCAGCAGCCACATAGCAGGGGGCATGTCTGGCTACACCTTC.